This TCR beta chain was documented in a study of cytomegalovirus exposure and HLA in healthy donors. Study-wide context: One earlier analysis, a look at around 170 million T cells, found fewer than 140 million unique TCR beta sequences. Early released data comprised about 90 million unique TCRs from HLA-typed donors.

General study findings and limits: Accurate predictions that matched the HLA-A and HLA-B alleles of most subjects were reportedly made from TCR beta sequences. According to an earlier analysis, most TCR beta V segments yielded productive rearrangements about 87% or about 30% of the time.

This clone was counted between two and nine times. Its antigen is still unknown. With 60 Vbeta and 13 Jbeta primers, the PCR was carried out. Data came from immunoSEQ multiplex PCR; TCRdb stores just in-frame clones and leaves some out. This table has about 180,000 clones, under 80% appearing once. Germline V gives CDR1 ENHRY, CDR2 SYGVKD. Trimming took off 3 bases at V and 5 bases at J, with 16 bases between the two ends. The CDR3 extends over 16 amino acids. The sample taken for sequencing was PBMCs. This receptor was taken from a woman in her 30s in good health and CMV-seropositive. The chain combines TRBV10-3 with TRBJ1-4, with D unresolved. For the CDR3, the DNA is TGTGCCATCAGTGAAAGAAGTGGTCCTAACAATGAAAAACTGTTTTTT. As protein: CAISERSGPNNEKLFF.